This TCR beta chain was observed in a study of blood T cell repertoires in COVID-19. Study details: There were acute and convalescent COVID-19 samples, and they came from the United States, Italy and Spain. Sources were T cells, B-cell-depleted T cells, or PBMCs; the material itself was cDNA or gDNA.

V lost 10 bases to trimming and J lost 9 bases; unmatched junction nucleotides: 20. The CDR3 is 16 residues long. The germline CDR1 and CDR2 sequences are MDHEN and SYDVKM. Authors' analysis steps: The authors estimated nucleated cell counts from reference gene primer amplification. Sequencing used immunoSEQ multiplex PCR; TCRdb keeps in-frame clones, though not all of them. The V and J calls and clone size come from that table; D and trimming were worked out from the DNA. The data show 140,000 or so clones, 85% to 90% seen once. The chain uses TRBV28 and TRBJ1-5; 8 nucleotides align to TRBD1. This TCR derives from a woman in her fifties or sixties with active or convalescent COVID-19. The sequenced sample consisted of peripheral blood. DNA of the CDR3: TGTGCCACTAGGACAGGGCGGGCGAGGGTGGACACGCCCCAGCATTTT. This sequence encodes CATRTGRARVDTPQHF.